The 6 T cell receptor beta chains below come from one sample, sequenced in a study of blood T cell repertoires in COVID-19. This table comes from immunoSEQ multiplex PCR, and its TCRdb copy is limited to in-frame clones, with some not included. The repertoire has over 110,000 clones, approximately 81% of them found once; the top ten carry about 5.5%. Sequenced sample: PBMCs or T cells enriched from blood (not recorded which). These receptors originate from a man in his forties with acute COVID-19.

The V and J genes are TRBV30 and TRBJ2-5, with TRBD2 matching over 11 bases. The CDR3 is 14 amino acids. The V segment lost 3 bases and the J segment 4 bases; nucleotides outside the gene matches: 4. Germline CDR1 and CDR2: GTSNPN and SVGIG (reference sequence). The CDR3 sequence: CAWRLAGVRETQYF. CDR3 bases: TGTGCCTGGAGACTAGCGGGAGTACGAGAGACCCAGTACTTC.

This chain uses TRBV28 with TRBJ1-1, with D perhaps TRBD1 (6 bases). Germline-derived CDR1 and CDR2 are MDHEN and SYDVKM. There are 13 residues in the CDR3. V gave up 6 bases and J gave up 3 bases, with 11 bases separating them. The CDR3 sequence: CASSQGSDTEAFF. CDR3 DNA sequence: TGTGCCAGCAGCCAGGGGAGCGACACTGAAGCTTTCTTT.

The V call is TRBV4-3, the J call TRBJ1-1; no firm D call. Germline CDR1 is LGHNA and CDR2 is YSLEER. The CDR3 length is 15 residues. V lost 2 bases, J lost 3 bases, and 13 bases lay in between. The CDR3 DNA is TGCGCCAGCAGCCAATCCGGCAGTAGCGACACTGAAGCTTTCTTT. It is translated as CASSQSGSSDTEAFF.

This chain links TRBV3-1 (or the pseudogene TRBV3-2) with TRBJ1-5; D ambiguous. Trimming stripped 0 bases from V and 3 bases from J, with 3 bases between. CDR3 length: 13 amino acids. Germline V CDR1 and CDR2: LGHDT, YNNKEL (reference sequence). The CDR3 bases are TGTGCCAGCAGCCAAGACCTCAATCAGCCCCAGCATTTT. It specifies CASSQDLNQPQHF.

Points on this clone: In the same sample, other DNA sequences code for this CDR3. This chain connects TRBV19 to TRBJ2-3; TRBD2 is a possible D gene (6 bases). Germline CDR1 reads LNHDA; CDR2 reads SQIVND (reference sequence). Trimming cost V 1 base and J 0 bases, with 8 bases left between them. This CDR3 has 15 amino acids. The CDR3: CASSIGSGSTDTQYF. CDR3 DNA sequence: TGTGCCAGTAGTATAGGAAGCGGGAGCACAGATACGCAGTATTTT.

V is TRBV11-2 and J is TRBJ2-2; 9 bases are shared with TRBD1. The CDR3 contains 17 residues. The germline CDR1 and CDR2 sequences are SGHAT and FQNNGV. With 3 bases clipped from V and 5 bases from J, the junction kept 10 bases outside the gene matches. The CDR3: CASSFQRGTGLTGELFF. CDR3 sequence (DNA): TGTGCCAGCAGCTTTCAAAGGGGGACAGGGCTTACCGGGGAGCTGTTTTTT.